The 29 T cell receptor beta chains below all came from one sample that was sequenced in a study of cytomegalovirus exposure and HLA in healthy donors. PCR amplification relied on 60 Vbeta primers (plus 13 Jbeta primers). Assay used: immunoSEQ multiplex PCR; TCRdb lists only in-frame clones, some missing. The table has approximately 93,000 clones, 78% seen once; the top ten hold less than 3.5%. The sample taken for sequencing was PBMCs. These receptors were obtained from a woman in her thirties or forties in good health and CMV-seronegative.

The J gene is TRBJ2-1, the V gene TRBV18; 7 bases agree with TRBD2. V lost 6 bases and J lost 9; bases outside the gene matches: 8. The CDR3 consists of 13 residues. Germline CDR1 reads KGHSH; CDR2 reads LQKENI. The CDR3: CASSPTSESEQFF. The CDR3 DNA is TGTGCCAGCTCGCCTACTAGCGAGAGTGAGCAGTTCTTC.

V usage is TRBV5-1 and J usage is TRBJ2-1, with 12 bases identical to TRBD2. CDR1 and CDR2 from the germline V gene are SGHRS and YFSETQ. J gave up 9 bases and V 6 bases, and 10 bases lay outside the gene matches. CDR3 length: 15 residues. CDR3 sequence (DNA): TGCGCCAGCAACCAAAGACTAGCGGGAGAAGTTGAGCAGTTCTTC. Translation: CASNQRLAGEVEQFF.

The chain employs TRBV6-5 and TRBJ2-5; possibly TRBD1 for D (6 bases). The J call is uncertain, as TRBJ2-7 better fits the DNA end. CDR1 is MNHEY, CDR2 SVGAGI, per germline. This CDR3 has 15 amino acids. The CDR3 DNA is TGTGCCAGCAGTGCCCCCAGGGGAACTTCCTACGAGCAGTACTTC. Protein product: CASSAPRGTSYEQYF.

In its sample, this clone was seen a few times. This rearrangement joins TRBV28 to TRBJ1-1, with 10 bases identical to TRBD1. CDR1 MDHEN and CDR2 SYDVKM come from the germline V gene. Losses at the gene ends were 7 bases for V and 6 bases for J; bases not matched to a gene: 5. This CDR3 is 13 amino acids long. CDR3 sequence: CASTRDRGSEAFF. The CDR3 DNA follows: TGTGCCAGCACTCGGGACAGGGGCTCTGAAGCTTTCTTT.

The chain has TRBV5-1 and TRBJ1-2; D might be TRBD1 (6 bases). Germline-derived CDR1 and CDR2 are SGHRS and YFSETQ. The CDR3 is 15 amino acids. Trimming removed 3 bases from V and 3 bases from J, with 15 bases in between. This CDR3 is CASSYRYRAYYGYTF. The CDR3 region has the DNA TGCGCCAGCAGCTACCGGTACAGGGCCTACTATGGCTACACCTTC.

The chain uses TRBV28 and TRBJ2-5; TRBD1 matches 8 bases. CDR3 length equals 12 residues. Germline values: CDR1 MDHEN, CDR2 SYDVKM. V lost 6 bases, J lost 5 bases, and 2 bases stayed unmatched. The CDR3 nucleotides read TGTGCCAGCAGGGGGGACAGGGAGACCCAGTACTTC. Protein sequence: CASRGDRETQYF.

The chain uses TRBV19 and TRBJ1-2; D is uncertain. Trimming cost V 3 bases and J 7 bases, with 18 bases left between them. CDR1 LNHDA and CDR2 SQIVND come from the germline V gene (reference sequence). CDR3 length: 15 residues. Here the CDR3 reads CASSMGPSWQFGYTF. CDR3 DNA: TGTGCCAGTAGTATGGGCCCGTCCTGGCAATTTGGCTACACCTTC.

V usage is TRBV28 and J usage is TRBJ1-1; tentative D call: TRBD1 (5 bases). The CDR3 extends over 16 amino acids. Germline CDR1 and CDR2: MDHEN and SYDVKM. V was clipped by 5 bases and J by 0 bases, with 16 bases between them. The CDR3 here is CASSPFVGAVNTEAFF. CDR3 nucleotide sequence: TGTGCCAGCAGTCCCTTTGTTGGGGCGGTGAACACTGAAGCTTTCTTT.

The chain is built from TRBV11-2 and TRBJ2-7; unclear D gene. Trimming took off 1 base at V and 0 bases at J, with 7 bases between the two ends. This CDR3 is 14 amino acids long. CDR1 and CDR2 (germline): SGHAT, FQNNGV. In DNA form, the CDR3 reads TGTGCCAGCAGCTTAGGAAAGAGCTCCTACGAGCAGTACTTC. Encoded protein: CASSLGKSSYEQYF.

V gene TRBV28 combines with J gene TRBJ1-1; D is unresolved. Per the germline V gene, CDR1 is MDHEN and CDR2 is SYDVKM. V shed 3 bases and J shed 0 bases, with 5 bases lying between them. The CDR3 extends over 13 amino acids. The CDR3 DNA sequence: TGTGCCAGCAGTTTTGCGGTGAACACTGAAGCTTTCTTT. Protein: CASSFAVNTEAFF.

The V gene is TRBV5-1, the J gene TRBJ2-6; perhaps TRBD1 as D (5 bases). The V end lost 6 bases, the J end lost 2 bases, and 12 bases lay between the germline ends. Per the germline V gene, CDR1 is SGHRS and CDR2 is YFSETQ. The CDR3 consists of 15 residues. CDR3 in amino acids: CASTFGAPGANVLTF. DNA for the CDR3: TGCGCCAGCACCTTTGGGGCCCCTGGGGCCAACGTCCTGACTTTC.

The CDR3 region is CASSVAGNQPQHF. CDR3 coding DNA: TGTGCCAGCAGCGTAGCGGGGAATCAGCCCCAGCATTTT. The chain is built from TRBV9 and TRBJ1-5; D gene ambiguous. V lost 0 bases and J 4 bases, leaving 5 bases between the germline ends. The CDR3 has 13 residues. Per germline, CDR1 SGDLS and CDR2 YYNGEE.

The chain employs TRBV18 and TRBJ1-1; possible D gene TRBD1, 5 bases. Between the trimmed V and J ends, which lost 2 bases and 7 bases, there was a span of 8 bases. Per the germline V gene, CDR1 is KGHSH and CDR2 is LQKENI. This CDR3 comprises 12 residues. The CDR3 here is CASSPGDCEAFF. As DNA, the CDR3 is TGTGCCAGCTCACCAGGGGACTGTGAAGCTTTCTTT.

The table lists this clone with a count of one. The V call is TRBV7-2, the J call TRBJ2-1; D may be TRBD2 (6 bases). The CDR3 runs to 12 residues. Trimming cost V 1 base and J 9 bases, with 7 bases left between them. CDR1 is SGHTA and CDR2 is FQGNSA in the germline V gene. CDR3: CASSLGLGEQFF. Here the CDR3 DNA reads TGTGCCAGCAGCTTAGGACTAGGTGAGCAGTTCTTC. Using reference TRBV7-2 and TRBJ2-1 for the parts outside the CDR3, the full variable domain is GAGVSQSPSNKVTEKGKDVELRCDPISGHTALYWYRQSLGQGLEFLIYFQGNSAPDKSGLPSDRFSAERTGGSVSTLTIQRTQQEDSAVYLCASSLGLGEQFFGPGTRLTVL.

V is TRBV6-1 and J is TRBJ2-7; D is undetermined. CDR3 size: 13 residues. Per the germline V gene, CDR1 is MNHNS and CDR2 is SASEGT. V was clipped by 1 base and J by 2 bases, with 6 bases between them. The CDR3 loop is CASSEESTYEQYF. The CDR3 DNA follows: TGTGCCAGCAGTGAAGAGAGTACCTACGAGCAGTACTTC.

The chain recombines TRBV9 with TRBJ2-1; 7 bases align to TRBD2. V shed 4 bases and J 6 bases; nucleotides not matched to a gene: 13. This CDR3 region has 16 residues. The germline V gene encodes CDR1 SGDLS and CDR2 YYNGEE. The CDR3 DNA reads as TGTGCCAGCAGCTCCCTCGGCGGGAGCTGGGGCAATGAGCAGTTCTTC. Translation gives CASSSLGGSWGNEQFF. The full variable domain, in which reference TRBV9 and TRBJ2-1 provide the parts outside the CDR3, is DSGVTQTPKHLITATGQRVTLRCSPRSGDLSVYWYQQSLDQGLQFLIQYYNGEERAKGNILERFSAQQFPDLHSELNLSSLELGDSALYFCASSSLGGSWGNEQFFGPGTRLTVL.

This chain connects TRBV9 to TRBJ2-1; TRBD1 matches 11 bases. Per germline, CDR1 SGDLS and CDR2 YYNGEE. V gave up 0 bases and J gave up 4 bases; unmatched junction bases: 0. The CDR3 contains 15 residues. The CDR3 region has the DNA TGTGCCAGCAGCGTAGGGGACAGGGGGTACAATGAGCAGTTCTTC. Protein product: CASSVGDRGYNEQFF.

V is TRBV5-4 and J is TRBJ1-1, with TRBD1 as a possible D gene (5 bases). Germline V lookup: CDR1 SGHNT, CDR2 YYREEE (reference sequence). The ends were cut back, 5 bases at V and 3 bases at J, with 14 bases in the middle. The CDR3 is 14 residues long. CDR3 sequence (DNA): TGTGCCAGCAGACCCCAGGGCCTCTACACTGAAGCTTTCTTT. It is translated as CASRPQGLYTEAFF.

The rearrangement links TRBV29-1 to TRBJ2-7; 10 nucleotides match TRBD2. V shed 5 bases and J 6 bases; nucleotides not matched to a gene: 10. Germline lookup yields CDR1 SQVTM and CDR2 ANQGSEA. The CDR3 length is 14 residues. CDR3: CSVLAGELRGEQYF. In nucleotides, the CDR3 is TGCAGCGTTCTAGCGGGAGAACTTCGGGGCGAGCAGTACTTC.

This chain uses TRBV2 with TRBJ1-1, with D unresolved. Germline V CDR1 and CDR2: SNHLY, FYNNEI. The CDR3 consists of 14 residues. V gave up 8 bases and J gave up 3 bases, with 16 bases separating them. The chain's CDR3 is CASASNTGDTEAFF. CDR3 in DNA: TGTGCCAGCGCCTCTAACACCGGGGACACTGAAGCTTTCTTT.

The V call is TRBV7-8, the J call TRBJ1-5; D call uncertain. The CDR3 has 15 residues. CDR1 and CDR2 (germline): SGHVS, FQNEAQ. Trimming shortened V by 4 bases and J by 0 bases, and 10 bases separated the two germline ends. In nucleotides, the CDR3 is TGTGCCAGCAGCTACCTCGAGGTTAGCAATCAGCCCCAGCATTTT. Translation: CASSYLEVSNQPQHF.

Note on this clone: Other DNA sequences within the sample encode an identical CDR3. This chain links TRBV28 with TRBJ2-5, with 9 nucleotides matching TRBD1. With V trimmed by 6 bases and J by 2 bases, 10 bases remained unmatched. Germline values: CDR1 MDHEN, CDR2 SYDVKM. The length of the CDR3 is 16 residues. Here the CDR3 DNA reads TGTGCCAGCAGCCCCCCGGGACAGGGCCCTCAAGAGACCCAGTACTTC. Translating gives CASSPPGQGPQETQYF.

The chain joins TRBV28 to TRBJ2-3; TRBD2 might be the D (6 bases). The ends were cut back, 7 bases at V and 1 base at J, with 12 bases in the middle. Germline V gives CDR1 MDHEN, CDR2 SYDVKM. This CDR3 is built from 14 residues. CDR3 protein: CASNGGFRTDTQYF. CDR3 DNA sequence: TGTGCCAGCAATGGGGGGTTCCGCACAGATACGCAGTATTTT.

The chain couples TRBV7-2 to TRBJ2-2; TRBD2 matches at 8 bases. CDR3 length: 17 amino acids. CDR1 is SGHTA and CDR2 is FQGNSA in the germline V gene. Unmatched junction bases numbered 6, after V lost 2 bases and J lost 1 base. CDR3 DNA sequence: TGTGCCAGCAGCTTAATGGTACTAGCGGAGAACACCGGGGAGCTGTTTTTT. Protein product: CASSLMVLAENTGELFF.

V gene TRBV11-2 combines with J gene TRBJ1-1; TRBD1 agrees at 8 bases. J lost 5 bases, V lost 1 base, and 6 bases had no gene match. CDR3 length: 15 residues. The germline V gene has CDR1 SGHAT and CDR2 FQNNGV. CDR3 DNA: TGTGCCAGCAGCTTAGTGCCAGGGGGCCGGACTGAAGCTTTCTTT. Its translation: CASSLVPGGRTEAFF. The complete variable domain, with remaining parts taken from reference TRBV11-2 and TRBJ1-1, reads EAGVAQSPRYKIIEKRQSVAFWCNPISGHATLYWYQQILGQGPKLLIQFQNNGVVDDSQLPKDRFSAERLKGVDSTLKIQPAKLEDSAVYLCASSLVPGGRTEAFFGQGTRLTVV.

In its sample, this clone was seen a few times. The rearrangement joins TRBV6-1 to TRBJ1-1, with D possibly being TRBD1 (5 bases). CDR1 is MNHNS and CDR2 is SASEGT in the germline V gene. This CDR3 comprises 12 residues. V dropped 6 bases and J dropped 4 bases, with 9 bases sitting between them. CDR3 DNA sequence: TGTGCCAGCAGGTGGGGGGGCACTGAAGCTTTCTTT. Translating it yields CASRWGGTEAFF.

CDR3 coding DNA: TGTGCCAGCAGCCCGACTAGCGGGACAGCAGATACGCAGTATTTT. This gives the protein CASSPTSGTADTQYF. The V call is TRBV7-2, the J call TRBJ2-3, with 11 bases that match TRBD2. The CDR3 has 15 amino acids. The germline V gene encodes CDR1 SGHTA and CDR2 FQGNSA. Trimming cost V 5 bases and J 4 bases; bases outside gene matches: 5. Variable domain in full (rest from reference TRBV7-2 and TRBJ2-3): GAGVSQSPSNKVTEKGKDVELRCDPISGHTALYWYRQSLGQGLEFLIYFQGNSAPDKSGLPSDRFSAERTGGSVSTLTIQRTQQEDSAVYLCASSPTSGTADTQYFGPGTRLTVL.

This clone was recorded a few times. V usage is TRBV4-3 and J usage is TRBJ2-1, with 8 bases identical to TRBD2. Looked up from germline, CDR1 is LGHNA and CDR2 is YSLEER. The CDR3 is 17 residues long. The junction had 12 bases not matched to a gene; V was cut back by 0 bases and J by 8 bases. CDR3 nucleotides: TGCGCCAGCAGCCAAGAAATGGTTGTGGTAGCGGGACATGAGCAGTTCTTC. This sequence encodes CASSQEMVVVAGHEQFF.

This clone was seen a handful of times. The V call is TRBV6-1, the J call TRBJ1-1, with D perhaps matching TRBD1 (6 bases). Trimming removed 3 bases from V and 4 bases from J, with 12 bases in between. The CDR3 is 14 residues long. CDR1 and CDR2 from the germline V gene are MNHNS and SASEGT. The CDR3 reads CASSENRVVTEAFF. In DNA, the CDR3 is TGTGCCAGCAGTGAGAACAGGGTGGTCACTGAAGCTTTCTTT.